This TCR beta chain was recorded in a study of T cells in Graves' hyperthyroidism and ophthalmopathy. On the study more broadly: Once the initial diagnosis was made, peripheral blood was obtained before any treatment.

Whole-study results and caveats: Blood also contained most expanded thyroid clonotypes above 0.001.

This clonotype was observed many times. The antigen remains unidentified. The CDR3 covers 14 residues. Trimming took 6 bases from V and 0 from J, leaving 9 bases between them. Per germline, CDR1 MNHNS and CDR2 SASEGT. Each person with ophthalmopathy scored at least 3 on the Clinical Activity Score, reached NOSPECS grade 4 or higher, and had been ill under 3 months. From RNA transcripts, TCR beta CDR3 regions were amplified. The HTBI set primed first-round TCR CDR3 RT-PCR. One entry per CDR3 protein, called by TCRdb with MiXCR from the multiplex PCR reads. Of about 610,000 distinct CDR3 sequences listed, over 12% are singletons.

The rearrangement joins TRBV6-1 to TRBJ1-3, with D hard to call. The sample comprised blood. This receptor was obtained from a middle-aged woman with Graves' ophthalmopathy. The CDR3: CASSQKYSGNTIYF. The CDR3 DNA follows: TGTGCCAGCAGCCAGAAATACTCTGGAAACACCATATATTTT.